These 2 T cell receptor beta chains came from one sample sequenced in a study of T cells in Graves' hyperthyroidism and ophthalmopathy. RNA transcripts served as the template for amplifying TCR beta CDR3 regions. An initial round of RT-PCR targeting the TCR CDR3 relied on the HTBI primer set. TCRdb ran MiXCR on the multiplex PCR reads and lists one entry per CDR3 protein. The data contain 730,000 or so distinct CDR3 sequences, about 19% of them singletons. The sample consisted of blood. These receptors were collected from a woman between 50 and 59 years old with Graves' hyperthyroidism that later progressed to Graves' ophthalmopathy.

The chain uses TRBV6-2 or TRBV6-3 and TRBJ2-2; D is undetermined. Trimming left V 0 bases short and J 13 bases short, with 12 bases between. Per the germline V gene, CDR1 is MNHEY and CDR2 is SVGEGT. The CDR3 is made up of 13 amino acids. CDR3 in amino acids: CASSYSQSWGLFF. The CDR3 DNA follows: TGTGCCAGCAGTTACTCGCAGTCTTGGGGGCTGTTTTTT.

The CDR3 DNA follows: TGCGCCAGCAGCTTGGCAGGGGCTCGGGCCAACGTCCTGACTTTC. This gives the protein CASSLAGARANVLTF. The chain combines TRBV5-1 with TRBJ2-6; D is perhaps TRBD1 (6 bases). Per the germline V gene, CDR1 is SGHRS and CDR2 is YFSETQ. V lost 0 bases to trimming and J lost 5 bases, with 9 bases between them. The CDR3 extends over 15 amino acids.